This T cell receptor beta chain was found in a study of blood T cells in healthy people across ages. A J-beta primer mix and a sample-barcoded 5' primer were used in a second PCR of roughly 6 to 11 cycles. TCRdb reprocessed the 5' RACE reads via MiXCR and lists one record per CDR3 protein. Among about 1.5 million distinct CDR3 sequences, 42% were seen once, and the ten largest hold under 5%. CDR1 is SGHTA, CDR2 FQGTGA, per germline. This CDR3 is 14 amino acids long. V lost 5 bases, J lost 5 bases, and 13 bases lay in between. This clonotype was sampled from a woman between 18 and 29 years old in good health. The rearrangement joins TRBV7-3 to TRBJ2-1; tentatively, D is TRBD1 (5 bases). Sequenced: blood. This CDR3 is CASSPTDTDNEQFF. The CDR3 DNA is TGTGCCAGCAGCCCCACGGACACTGACAATGAGCAGTTCTTC.